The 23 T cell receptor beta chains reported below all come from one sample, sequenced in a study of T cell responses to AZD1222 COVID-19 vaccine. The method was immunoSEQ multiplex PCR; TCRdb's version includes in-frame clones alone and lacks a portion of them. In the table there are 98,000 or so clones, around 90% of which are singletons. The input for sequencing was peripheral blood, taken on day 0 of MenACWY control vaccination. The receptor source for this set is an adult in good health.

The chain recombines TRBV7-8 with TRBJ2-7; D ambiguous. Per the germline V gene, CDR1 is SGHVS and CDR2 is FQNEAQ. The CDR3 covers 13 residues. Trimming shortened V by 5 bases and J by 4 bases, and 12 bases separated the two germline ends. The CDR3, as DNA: TGTGCCAGCAGCCGCCCCGGTAGTTACGAGCAGTACTTC. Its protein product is CASSRPGSYEQYF.

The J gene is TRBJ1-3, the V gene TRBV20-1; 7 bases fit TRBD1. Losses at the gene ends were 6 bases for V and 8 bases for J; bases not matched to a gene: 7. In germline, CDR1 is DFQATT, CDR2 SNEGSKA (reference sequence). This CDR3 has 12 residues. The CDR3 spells CSASRQGDTIYF. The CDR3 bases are TGCAGTGCGAGTCGACAGGGCGACACCATATATTTT.

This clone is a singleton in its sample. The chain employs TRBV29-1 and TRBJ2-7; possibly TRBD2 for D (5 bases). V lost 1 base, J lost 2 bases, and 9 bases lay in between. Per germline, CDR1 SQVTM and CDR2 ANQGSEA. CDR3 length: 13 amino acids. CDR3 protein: CSVEGSGTYEQYF. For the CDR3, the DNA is TGCAGCGTTGAAGGGTCCGGGACCTACGAGCAGTACTTC.

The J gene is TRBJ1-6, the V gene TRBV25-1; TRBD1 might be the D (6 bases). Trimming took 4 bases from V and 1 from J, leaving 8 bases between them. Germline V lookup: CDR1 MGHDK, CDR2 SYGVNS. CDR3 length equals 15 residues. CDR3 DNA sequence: TGTGCCAGCAGTGGGGGGGCATCCTATAATTCACCCCTCCACTTT. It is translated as CASSGGASYNSPLHF.

CDR3 residues: CASSRDSWGYTF. In DNA form, the CDR3 reads TGCGCCAGCAGCCGGGACTCTTGGGGCTACACCTTC. The chain combines TRBV5-1 with TRBJ1-2; weak D call: TRBD1 (5 bases). The CDR3 covers 12 residues. Deletions cut 4 bases from V and 8 bases from J, with 12 bases between. Germline V gives CDR1 SGHRS, CDR2 YFSETQ.

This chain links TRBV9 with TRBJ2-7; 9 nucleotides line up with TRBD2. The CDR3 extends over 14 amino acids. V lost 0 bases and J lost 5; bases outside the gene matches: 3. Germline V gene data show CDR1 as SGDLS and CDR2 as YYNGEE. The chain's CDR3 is CASSVGGTSHEQYF. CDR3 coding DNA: TGTGCCAGCAGCGTAGGCGGGACTAGCCACGAGCAGTACTTC.

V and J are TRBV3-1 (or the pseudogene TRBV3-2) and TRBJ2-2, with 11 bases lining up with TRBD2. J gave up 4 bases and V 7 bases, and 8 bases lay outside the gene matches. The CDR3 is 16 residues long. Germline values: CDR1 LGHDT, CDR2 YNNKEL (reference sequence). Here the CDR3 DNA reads TGTGCCAGCAACATACTAGCGGGGGAAGGCACCGGGGAGCTGTTTTTT. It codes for CASNILAGEGTGELFF.

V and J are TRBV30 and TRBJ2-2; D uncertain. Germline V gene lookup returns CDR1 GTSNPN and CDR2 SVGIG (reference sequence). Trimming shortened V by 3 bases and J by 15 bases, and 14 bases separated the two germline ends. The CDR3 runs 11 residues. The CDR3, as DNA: TGTGCCTGGAGCCTCACCCCTCTGGTGTTTTTT. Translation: CAWSLTPLVFF. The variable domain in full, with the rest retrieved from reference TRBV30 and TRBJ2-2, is SQTIHQWPATLVQPVGSPLSLECTVEGTSNPNLYWYRQAAGRGLQLLFYSVGIGQISSEVPQNLSASRPQDRQFILSSKKLLLSDSGFYLCAWSLTPLVFFGEGSRLTVL.

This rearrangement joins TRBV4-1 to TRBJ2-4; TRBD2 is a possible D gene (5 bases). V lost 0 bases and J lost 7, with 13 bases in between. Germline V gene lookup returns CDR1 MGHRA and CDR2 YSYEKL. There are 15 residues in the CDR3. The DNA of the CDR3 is TGCGCCAGCAGCCAAGATAGGGCTAGAGGGAACATTCAGTACTTC. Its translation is CASSQDRARGNIQYF.

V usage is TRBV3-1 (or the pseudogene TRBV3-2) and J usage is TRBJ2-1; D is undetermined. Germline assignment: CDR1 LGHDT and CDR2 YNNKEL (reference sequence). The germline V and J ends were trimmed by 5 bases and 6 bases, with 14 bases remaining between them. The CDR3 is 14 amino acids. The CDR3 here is CASSSRVTSNEQFF. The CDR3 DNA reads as TGTGCCAGCAGCTCCCGGGTAACCAGCAATGAGCAGTTCTTC.

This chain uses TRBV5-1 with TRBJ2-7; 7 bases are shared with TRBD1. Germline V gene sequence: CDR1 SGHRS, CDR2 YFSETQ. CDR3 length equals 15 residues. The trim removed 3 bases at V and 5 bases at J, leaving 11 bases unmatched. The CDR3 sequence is CASSSAPRDRNEQYF. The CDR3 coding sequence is TGCGCCAGCAGCTCGGCCCCCAGGGACAGAAACGAGCAGTACTTC.

CDR3 in DNA: TGTGCCAGCAGCCTTTCCGGGCAGGAAAATTCACCCCTCCACTTT. It codes for CASSLSGQENSPLHF. V gene TRBV11-3 combines with J gene TRBJ1-6; D gene unclear. The V end lost 5 bases, the J end lost 7 bases, and 15 bases lay between the germline ends. CDR1 is SGHNT and CDR2 is YENEEA in the germline V gene. The CDR3 length is 15 residues.

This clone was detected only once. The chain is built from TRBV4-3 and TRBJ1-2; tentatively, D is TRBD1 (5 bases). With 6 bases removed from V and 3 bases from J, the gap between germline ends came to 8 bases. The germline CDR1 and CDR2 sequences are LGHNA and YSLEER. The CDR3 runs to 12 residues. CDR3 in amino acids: CASRGGDYGYTF. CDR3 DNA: TGCGCCAGCAGGGGGGGGGACTATGGCTACACCTTC.

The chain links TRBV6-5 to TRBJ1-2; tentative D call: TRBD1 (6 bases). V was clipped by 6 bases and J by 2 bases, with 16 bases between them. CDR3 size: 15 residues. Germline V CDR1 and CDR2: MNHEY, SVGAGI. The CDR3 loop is CASRDLQGGNYGYTF. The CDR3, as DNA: TGTGCCAGCAGAGACCTACAGGGTGGCAACTATGGCTACACCTTC.

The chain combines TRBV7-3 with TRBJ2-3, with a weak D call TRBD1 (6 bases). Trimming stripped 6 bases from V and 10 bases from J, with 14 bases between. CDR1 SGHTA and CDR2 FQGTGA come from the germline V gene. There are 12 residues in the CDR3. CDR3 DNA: TGTGCCAGCAGTAACACAGGGCGCGCGCAGTATTTT. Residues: CASSNTGRAQYF.

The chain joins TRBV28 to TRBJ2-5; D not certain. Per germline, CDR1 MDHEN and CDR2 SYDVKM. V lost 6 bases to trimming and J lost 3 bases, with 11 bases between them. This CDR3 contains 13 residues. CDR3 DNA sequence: TGTGCCAGCAGAGTTCCCCTCAAAGAGACCCAGTACTTC. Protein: CASRVPLKETQYF. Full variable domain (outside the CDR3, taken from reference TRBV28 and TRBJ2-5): DVKVTQSSRYLVKRTGEKVFLECVQDMDHENMFWYRQDPGLGLRLIYFSYDVKMKEKGDIPEGYSVSREKKERFSLILESASTNQTSMYLCASRVPLKETQYFGPGTRLLVL.

The CDR3 DNA reads as TGTGCCAGCAGCTTGGTCCCCAGGGAGGGGAGAGGCAATCAGCCCCAGCATTTT. It encodes CASSLVPREGRGNQPQHF. The rearrangement uses TRBV5-5 and TRBJ1-5, with D possibly being TRBD1 (5 bases). Deletions cut 0 bases from V and 2 bases from J, with 18 bases between. CDR3 length equals 18 residues. Germline-derived CDR1 and CDR2 are SGHKS and YYEKEE (reference sequence).

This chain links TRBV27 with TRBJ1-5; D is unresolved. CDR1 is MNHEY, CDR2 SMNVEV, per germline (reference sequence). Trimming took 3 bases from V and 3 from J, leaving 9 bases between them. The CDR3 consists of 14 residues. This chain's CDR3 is CASSFSSLNQPQHF. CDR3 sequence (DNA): TGTGCCAGCAGTTTCAGCAGTCTCAATCAGCCCCAGCATTTT.

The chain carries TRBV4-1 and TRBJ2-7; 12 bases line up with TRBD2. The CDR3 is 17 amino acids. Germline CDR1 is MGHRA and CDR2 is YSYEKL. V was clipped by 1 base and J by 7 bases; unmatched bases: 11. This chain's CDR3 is CASSQVPSTSGGREQYF. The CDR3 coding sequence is TGCGCCAGCAGCCAAGTACCCTCGACTAGCGGGGGTAGGGAGCAGTACTTC.

The CDR3 nucleotides are TGTGCCAGCAGCTACCTAGCGGGGGGAGGTAGGAACAATGAGCAGTTCTTC. This codes for CASSYLAGGGRNNEQFF. This chain joins TRBV11-2 and TRBJ2-1; 11 bases line up with TRBD2. This CDR3 spans 17 amino acids. Trimming took 4 bases from V and 5 from J; bases not matched to a gene: 10. CDR1 is SGHAT and CDR2 is FQNNGV in the germline V gene.

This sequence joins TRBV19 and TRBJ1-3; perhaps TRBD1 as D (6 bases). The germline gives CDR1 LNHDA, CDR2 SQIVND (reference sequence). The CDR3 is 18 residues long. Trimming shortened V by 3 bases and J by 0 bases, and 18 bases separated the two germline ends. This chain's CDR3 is CASSIYIGDTDSGNTIYF. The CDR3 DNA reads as TGTGCCAGTAGTATCTATATTGGGGACACGGACTCTGGAAACACCATATATTTT.

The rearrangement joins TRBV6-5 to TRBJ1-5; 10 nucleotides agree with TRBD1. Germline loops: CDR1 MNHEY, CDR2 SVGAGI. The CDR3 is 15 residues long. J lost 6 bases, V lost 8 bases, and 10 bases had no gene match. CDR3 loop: CASERGQGTSQPQHF. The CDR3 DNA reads TGTGCCAGCGAGAGGGGACAGGGGACTAGTCAGCCCCAGCATTTT.

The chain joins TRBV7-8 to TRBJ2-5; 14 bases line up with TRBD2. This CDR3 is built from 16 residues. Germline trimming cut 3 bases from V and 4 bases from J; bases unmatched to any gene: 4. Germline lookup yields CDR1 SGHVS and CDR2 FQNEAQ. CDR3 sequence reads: CASSFSGTSGGETQYF. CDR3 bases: TGTGCCAGCAGCTTTAGTGGGACTAGCGGGGGAGAGACCCAGTACTTC.